This T cell receptor (beta chain) was observed in a study of T cells in tuberculosis. Study as a whole: The T cells targeted glucose monomycolate, a mycobacterial lipid, via CD1B.

In regard to this clone: As yet, its antigen is unknown.

The table came from immunoSEQ multiplex PCR; TCRdb's copy has only in-frame clones and leaves some out. The sample consists of over 25,000 clones, about 91% of them appearing once. Indicated time point: new active TB diagnosis, blood taken before or within 7 days of starting treatment. Germline V gene data show CDR1 as SGHRS and CDR2 as YFSETQ. With V trimmed by 0 bases and J by 8 bases, 4 bases remained unmatched. The CDR3 sequence is 13 residues long. Study conclusions and caveats: A GMM-specific repertoire classifier reached just under 90% accuracy, AUROC approximately 0.9.

The material sequenced was PBMCs, taken at tuberculosis diagnosis. The genes are TRBV5-1 and TRBJ1-2; TRBD1 agrees at 7 bases. This sequence originates from an adult with tuberculosis. Some clones in this sample may be carry-over from other donors' samples. CDR3 nucleotide sequence: TGCGCCAGCAGCTTGGGGGACAGTGCCGGCTACACCTTC. It codes for CASSLGDSAGYTF.